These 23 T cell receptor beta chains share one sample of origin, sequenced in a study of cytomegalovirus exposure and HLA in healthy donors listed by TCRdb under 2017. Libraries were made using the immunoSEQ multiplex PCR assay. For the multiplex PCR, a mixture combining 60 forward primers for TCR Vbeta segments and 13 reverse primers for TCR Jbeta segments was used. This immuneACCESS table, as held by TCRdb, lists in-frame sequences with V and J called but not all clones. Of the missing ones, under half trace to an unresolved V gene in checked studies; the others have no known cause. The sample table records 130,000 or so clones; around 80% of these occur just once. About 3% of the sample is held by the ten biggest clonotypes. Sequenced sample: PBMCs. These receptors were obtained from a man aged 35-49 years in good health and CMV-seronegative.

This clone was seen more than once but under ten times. CDR3 loop: CASSYSEGLANYEQYF. The CDR3 region has the DNA TGTGCCAGCAGTTACTCTGAAGGGCTAGCCAACTACGAGCAGTACTTC. This chain links TRBV6-6 with TRBJ2-7; D might be TRBD2 (5 bases). The germline V gene has CDR1 MNHNY and CDR2 SVGAGI (reference sequence). The V end lost 0 bases, the J end lost 3 bases, and 15 bases lay between the germline ends. This CDR3 comprises 16 residues.

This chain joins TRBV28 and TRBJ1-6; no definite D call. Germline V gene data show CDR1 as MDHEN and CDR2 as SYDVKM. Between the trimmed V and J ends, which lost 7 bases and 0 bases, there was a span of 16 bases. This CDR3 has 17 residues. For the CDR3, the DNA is TGTGCCAGCACTGCGGTGGGAGCAGACTCCTATAATTCACCCCTCCACTTT. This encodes CASTAVGADSYNSPLHF.

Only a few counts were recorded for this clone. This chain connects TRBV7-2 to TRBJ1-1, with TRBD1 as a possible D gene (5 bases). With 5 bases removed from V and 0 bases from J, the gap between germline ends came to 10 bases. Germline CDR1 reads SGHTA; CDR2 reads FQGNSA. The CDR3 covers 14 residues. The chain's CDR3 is CASSLQAMNTEAFF. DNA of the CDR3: TGTGCCAGCAGCCTACAGGCGATGAACACTGAAGCTTTCTTT.

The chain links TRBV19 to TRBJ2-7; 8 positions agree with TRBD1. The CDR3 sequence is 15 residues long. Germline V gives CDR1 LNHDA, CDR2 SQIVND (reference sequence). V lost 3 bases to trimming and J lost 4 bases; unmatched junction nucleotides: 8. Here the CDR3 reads CASSMADRGGYEQYF. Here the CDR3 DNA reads TGTGCCAGTAGTATGGCCGACAGGGGTGGATACGAGCAGTACTTC.

Written as DNA, the CDR3 is TGTGCCAGCAGCTTAGGGCGGCGGCGGGGGGGAGAGACCCAGTACTTC. Encoded protein: CASSLGRRRGGETQYF. The rearrangement links TRBV7-2 to TRBJ2-5; 9 bases fit TRBD2. Unmatched junction bases numbered 7, after V lost 1 base and J lost 4 bases. CDR1 and CDR2 from the germline V gene are SGHTA and FQGNSA. This CDR3 contains 16 residues.

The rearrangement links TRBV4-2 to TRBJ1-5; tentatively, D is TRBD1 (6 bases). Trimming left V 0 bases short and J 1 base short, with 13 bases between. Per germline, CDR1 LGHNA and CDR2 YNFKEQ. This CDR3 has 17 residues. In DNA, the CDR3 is TGTGCCAGCAGCCAAGATCGGGGGGCCGGCAGCAATCAGCCCCAGCATTTT. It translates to CASSQDRGAGSNQPQHF.

CDR3 nucleotides: TGCGCCAGCAGCTTGAGTCGCGGGGGGGCAGATACGCAGTATTTT. This encodes CASSLSRGGADTQYF. The genes are TRBV5-1 and TRBJ2-3; the match to TRBD2 covers 9 bases. Germline loops: CDR1 SGHRS, CDR2 YFSETQ. The length of the CDR3 is 15 residues. V shed 1 base, J shed 4 bases, and the junction held 4 bases outside the gene matches.

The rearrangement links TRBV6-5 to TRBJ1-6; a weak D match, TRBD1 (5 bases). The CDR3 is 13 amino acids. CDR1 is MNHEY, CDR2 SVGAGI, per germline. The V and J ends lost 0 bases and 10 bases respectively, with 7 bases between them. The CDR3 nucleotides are TGTGCCAGCAGTTACTCTAGACAGTCACCCCTCCACTTT. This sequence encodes CASSYSRQSPLHF.

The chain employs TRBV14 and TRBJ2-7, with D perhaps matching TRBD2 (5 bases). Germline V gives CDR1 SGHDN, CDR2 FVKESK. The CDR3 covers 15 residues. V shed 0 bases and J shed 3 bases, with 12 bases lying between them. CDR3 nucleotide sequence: TGTGCCAGCAGCCAAGAACTAGTCACGATCTACGAGCAGTACTTC. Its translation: CASSQELVTIYEQYF.

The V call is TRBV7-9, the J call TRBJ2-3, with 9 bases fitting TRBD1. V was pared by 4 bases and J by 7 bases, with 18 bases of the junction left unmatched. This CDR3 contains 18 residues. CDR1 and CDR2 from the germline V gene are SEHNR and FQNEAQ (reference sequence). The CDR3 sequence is CASSSTPGTGYGWNTQYF. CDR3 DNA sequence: TGTGCCAGCAGCTCAACCCCAGGGACAGGGTATGGATGGAATACGCAGTATTTT.

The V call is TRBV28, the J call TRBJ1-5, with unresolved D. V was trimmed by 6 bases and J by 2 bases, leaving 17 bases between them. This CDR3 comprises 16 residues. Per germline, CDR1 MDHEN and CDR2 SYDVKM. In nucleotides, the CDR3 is TGTGCCAGCAGCAGACGGTCCTTGAGGGGCAATCAGCCCCAGCATTTT. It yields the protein CASSRRSLRGNQPQHF.

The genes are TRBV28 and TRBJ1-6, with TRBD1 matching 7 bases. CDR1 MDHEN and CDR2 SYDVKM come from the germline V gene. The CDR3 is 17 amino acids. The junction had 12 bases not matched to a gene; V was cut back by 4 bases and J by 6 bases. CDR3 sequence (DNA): TGTGCCAGCAGTTCCCAATATACAGGGGACTTTAATTCACCCCTCCACTTT. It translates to CASSSQYTGDFNSPLHF.

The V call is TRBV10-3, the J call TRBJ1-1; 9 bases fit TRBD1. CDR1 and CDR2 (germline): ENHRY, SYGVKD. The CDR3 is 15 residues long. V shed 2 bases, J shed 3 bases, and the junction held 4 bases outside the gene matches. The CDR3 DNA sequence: TGTGCCATCAGTGAGCCCGGACAGGGGTACACTGAAGCTTTCTTT. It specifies CAISEPGQGYTEAFF.

CDR3 region: CASSQIFCEVSSTENTGELFF. CDR3 sequence (DNA): TGCGCCAGCAGTCAAATATTCTGCGAGGTCAGTAGCACGGAGAACACCGGGGAGCTGTTTTTT. This chain connects TRBV23-1 to TRBJ2-2; D is undetermined. TRBV23-1 is given ORF status, its function remaining uncertain. Trimming left V 2 bases short and J 1 base short, with 26 bases between. The CDR3 contains 21 residues.

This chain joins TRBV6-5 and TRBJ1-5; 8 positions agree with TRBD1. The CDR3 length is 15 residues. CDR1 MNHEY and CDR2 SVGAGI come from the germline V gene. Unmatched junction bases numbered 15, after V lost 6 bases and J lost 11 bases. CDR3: CASSPPGTGTGAQHF. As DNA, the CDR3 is TGTGCCAGCAGCCCACCCGGGACGGGGACAGGTGCCCAGCATTTT.

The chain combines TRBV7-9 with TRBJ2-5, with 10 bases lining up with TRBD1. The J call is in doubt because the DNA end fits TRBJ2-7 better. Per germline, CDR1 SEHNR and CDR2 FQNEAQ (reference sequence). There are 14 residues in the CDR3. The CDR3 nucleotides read TGTGCCAGCAGCCCCGGGACAGGGGTCTACGAGCAGTACTTC. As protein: CASSPGTGVYEQYF.

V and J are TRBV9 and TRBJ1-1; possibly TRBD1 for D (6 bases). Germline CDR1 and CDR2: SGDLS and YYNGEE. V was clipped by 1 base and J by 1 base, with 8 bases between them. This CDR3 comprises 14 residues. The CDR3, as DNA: TGTGCCAGCAGCGTAAGGGGGAGGAACACTGAAGCTTTCTTT. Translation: CASSVRGRNTEAFF.

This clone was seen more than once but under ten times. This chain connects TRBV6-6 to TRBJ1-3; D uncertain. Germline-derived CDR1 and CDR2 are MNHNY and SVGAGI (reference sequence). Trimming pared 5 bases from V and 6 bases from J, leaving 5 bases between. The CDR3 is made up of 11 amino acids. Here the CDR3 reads CASSPSNTIYF. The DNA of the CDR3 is TGTGCCAGCAGTCCCTCAAACACCATATATTTT.

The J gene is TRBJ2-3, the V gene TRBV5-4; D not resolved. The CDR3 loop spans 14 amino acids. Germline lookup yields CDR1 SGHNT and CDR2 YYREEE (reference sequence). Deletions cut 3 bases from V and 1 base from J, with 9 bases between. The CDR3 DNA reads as TGTGCCAGCAGCTGGAGACCCCGCACAGATACGCAGTATTTT. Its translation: CASSWRPRTDTQYF.

For the CDR3, the DNA is TGTGCCAGCAGCCCCGCCGGGACTAGCGGGGGGGCCAACTACAATGAGCAGTTCTTC. This sequence encodes CASSPAGTSGGANYNEQFF. The V and J genes are TRBV11-2 and TRBJ2-1; 16 nucleotides align to TRBD2. Per germline, CDR1 SGHAT and CDR2 FQNNGV. Losses at the gene ends were 5 bases for V and 3 bases for J; bases not matched to a gene: 10. The CDR3 sequence is 19 residues long.

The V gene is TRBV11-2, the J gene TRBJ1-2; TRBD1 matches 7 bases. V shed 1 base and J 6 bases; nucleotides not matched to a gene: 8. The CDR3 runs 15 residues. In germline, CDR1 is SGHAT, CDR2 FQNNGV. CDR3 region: CASSLGQGVYDGYTF. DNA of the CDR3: TGTGCCAGCAGCTTAGGACAGGGTGTTTATGATGGCTACACCTTC. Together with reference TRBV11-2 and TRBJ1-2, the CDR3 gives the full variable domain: EAGVAQSPRYKIIEKRQSVAFWCNPISGHATLYWYQQILGQGPKLLIQFQNNGVVDDSQLPKDRFSAERLKGVDSTLKIQPAKLEDSAVYLCASSLGQGVYDGYTFGSGTRLTVV.

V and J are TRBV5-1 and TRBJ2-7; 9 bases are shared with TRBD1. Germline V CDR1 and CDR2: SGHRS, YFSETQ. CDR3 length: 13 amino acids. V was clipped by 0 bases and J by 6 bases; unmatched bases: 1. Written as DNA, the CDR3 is TGCGCCAGCAGCTTGGGGGGACAGGGCGAGCAGTACTTC. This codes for CASSLGGQGEQYF.

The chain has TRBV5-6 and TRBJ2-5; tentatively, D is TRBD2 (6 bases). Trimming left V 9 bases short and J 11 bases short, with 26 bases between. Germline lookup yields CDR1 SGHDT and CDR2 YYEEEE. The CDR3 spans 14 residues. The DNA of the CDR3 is TGTGCCACCAACCAAAGGAGGGCCGTGGGGGAGCAGTACTTC. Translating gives CATNQRRAVGEQYF.